Presented here are 27 T cell receptor beta chains from one specimen sequenced in a study of T-cell reconstitution after alpha-beta-depleted transplantation in children (dated by TCRdb to about 2016). Libraries were made using PCR. The instrument was an Illumina HiSeq 2500. TCR libraries were prepared with molecular barcoding, using unique molecular identifiers to normalize TCRbeta repertoire quantification. TCRdb redid the processing of the public reads, applying fastp at Q25 and MiXCR, and retained in-frame beta chains. Each CDR3 protein gets just one entry, which takes the most common genes and DNA from the rows behind it. For this sample the table gives 670,000 or so distinct CDR3 sequences, of which around 13% were detected only once. The ten top clones hold around 0.8% of the sample. Reading the label with the study, this specimen's treatment or condition is: allogeneic hematopoietic cell transplantation with graft depleted of TCRalphabeta T cells and CD19 B cells.

The sample consisted of PBMCs, taken before TCRalphabeta/CD19-depleted stem cell transplant. The receptors derive from a girl aged 2-15 years with congenital amegakaryocytic thrombocytopenia, due to receive a stem cell transplant.

Details on this clonotype: At one of its ends the junction is not consistent with the germline gene, which may arise from a read error. This chain joins TRBV5-6 and TRBJ2-3, with D unresolved. The CDR3 contains 14 residues. In germline, CDR1 is SGHDT, CDR2 YYEEEE. DNA of the CDR3: TGTGCCAGCAGCTTGCCAGGTAGCACACATACGCAGTATTTT. This gives the protein CASSLPGSTHTQYF.

The chain uses TRBV20-1 and TRBJ2-1; 7 nucleotides line up with TRBD2. Germline CDR1 DFQATT, CDR2 SNEGSKA (reference sequence). J gave up 7 bases and V 2 bases, and 14 bases lay outside the gene matches. The length of the CDR3 is 16 residues. Here the CDR3 reads CSARLPWGEGRNEQFF. CDR3 nucleotide sequence: TGCAGTGCTAGACTCCCGTGGGGGGAGGGACGGAATGAGCAGTTCTTC.

In this sample, this clonotype turned up a few times. V and J are TRBV27 and TRBJ2-5; 11 bases fit TRBD1. Germline V gene lookup returns CDR1 MNHEY and CDR2 SMNVEV (reference sequence). The CDR3 has 15 amino acids. Germline trimming cut 8 bases from V and 5 bases from J; bases unmatched to any gene: 10. The DNA for the CDR3 is TGTGCCAGCGCTCCGGGACAGGGGGTCGGGGAGACCCAGTACTTC. Its translation is CASAPGQGVGETQYF.

V and J are TRBV4-1 and TRBJ2-7; 10 nucleotides align to TRBD2. Trimming took 2 bases from V and 6 from J; bases not matched to a gene: 4. CDR1 MGHRA and CDR2 YSYEKL come from the germline V gene. The CDR3 is 14 amino acids. CDR3 coding DNA: TGCGCCAGCAGCCAACTAGCGGGAGTCGGCGAGCAGTACTTC. Translated, it gives CASSQLAGVGEQYF.

The V and J genes are TRBV5-1 and TRBJ1-2; tentatively, D is TRBD1 (5 bases). Trimming took 2 bases from V and 0 from J, leaving 8 bases between them. Germline V gene data show CDR1 as SGHRS and CDR2 as YFSETQ. The CDR3 covers 14 residues. The CDR3 reads CASSLQETNYGYTF. The CDR3, as DNA: TGCGCCAGCAGCTTACAGGAGACTAACTATGGCTACACCTTC.

To note about this clonotype: Mismatch with germline at one junction end may stem from a read error. The V call is TRBV20-1, the J call TRBJ2-6, with TRBD1 matching 8 bases. CDR3 length: 18 amino acids. The germline V gene has CDR1 DFQATT and CDR2 SNEGSKA (reference sequence). CDR3 sequence (DNA): TGCAGTGCTAGTGGTGGACAGGGAGTCGGCTCTGGGGCCAACATCCTGACTTTC. Residues: CSASGGQGVGSGANILTF.

The chain has TRBV2 and TRBJ1-1; 11 bases match TRBD1. Trimming at V came to 5 bases and at J to 0 bases, leaving 8 bases not matched to a gene. Germline V lookup: CDR1 SNHLY, CDR2 FYNNEI. This CDR3 has 17 residues. CDR3 protein: CASSTDRGQLLNTEAFF. CDR3 coding DNA: TGTGCCAGCAGTACGGACAGGGGGCAACTATTGAACACTGAAGCTTTCTTT.

This clonotype was detected only a few times. V usage is TRBV20-1 and J usage is TRBJ2-7; D is possibly TRBD2 (6 bases). Trimming took off 0 bases at V and 3 bases at J, with 12 bases between the two ends. The CDR3 has 14 amino acids. Germline CDR1 DFQATT, CDR2 SNEGSKA (reference sequence). CDR3 in amino acids: CSARDYGRGYEQYF. The CDR3 DNA reads as TGCAGTGCTAGAGACTACGGGAGAGGCTACGAGCAGTACTTC.

The rearrangement links TRBV7-9 to TRBJ2-1; D remains unclear. Germline CDR1 SEHNR, CDR2 FQNEAQ (reference sequence). The CDR3 consists of 13 residues. The germline V and J ends were trimmed by 1 base and 3 bases, with 4 bases remaining between them. The CDR3 reads CASSLEHYNEQFF. CDR3 coding DNA: TGTGCCAGCAGCTTAGAACACTACAATGAGCAGTTCTTC. The complete variable domain, with remaining parts taken from reference TRBV7-9 and TRBJ2-1, reads DTGVSQNPRHKITKRGQNVTFRCDPISEHNRLYWYRQTLGQGPEFLTYFQNEAQLEKSRLLSDRFSAERPKGSFSTLEIQRTEQGDSAMYLCASSLEHYNEQFFGPGTRLTVL.

The chain couples TRBV7-2 to TRBJ2-2; no clear D gene. The CDR3 has 14 residues. Trimming took 1 base from V and 4 from J, leaving 7 bases between them. The V gene's germline CDR1 is SGHTA and CDR2 FQGNSA. The CDR3 DNA is TGTGCCAGCAGCTTAGGGGTCCGCACCGGGGAGCTGTTTTTT. This codes for CASSLGVRTGELFF.

This clonotype was recorded a few times. The CDR3 region has the DNA TGTGCCAGCAGCTTAGACGGACAGAGTCAAGAGACCCAGTACTTC. This codes for CASSLDGQSQETQYF. The chain couples TRBV11-2 to TRBJ2-5, with D possibly TRBD1 on 6 matching bases. CDR1 is SGHAT and CDR2 is FQNNGV in the germline V gene. The CDR3 loop spans 15 amino acids. V gave up 0 bases and J gave up 2 bases, with 10 bases separating them.

In this sample, this clonotype turned up a few times. The chain uses TRBV6-1 and TRBJ1-2; D might be TRBD1 (5 bases). V lost 2 bases and J 6 bases, leaving 13 bases between the germline ends. Looked up from germline, CDR1 is MNHNS and CDR2 is SASEGT. This CDR3 spans 14 amino acids. The CDR3 nucleotides read TGTGCCAGCAGTGAACAGGGAAGGAAGGATGGCTACACCTTC. Amino acid sequence: CASSEQGRKDGYTF.

This clonotype was recorded many times. Written as DNA, the CDR3 is TGTGCCACCAGCCCTCATTTGACAGGGGGCCTTCTTGGCTACACCTTC. It translates to CATSPHLTGGLLGYTF. V gene TRBV15 combines with J gene TRBJ1-2; TRBD1 matches 10 bases. This CDR3 region has 16 residues. The V segment lost 5 bases and the J segment 7 bases; nucleotides outside the gene matches: 13. Germline lookup yields CDR1 LNHNV and CDR2 YYDKDF (reference sequence).

The V gene is TRBV29-1, the J gene TRBJ1-4, with TRBD1 matching 8 bases. From germline, CDR1 is SQVTM and CDR2 ANQGSEA. With 4 bases clipped from V and 10 bases from J, the junction kept 14 bases outside the gene matches. The CDR3 has 15 amino acids. The CDR3 reads CSVVDGRTGWAKLFF. The CDR3 nucleotides are TGCAGCGTTGTTGACGGCCGGACAGGGTGGGCAAAACTGTTTTTT.

V and J are TRBV7-2 and TRBJ2-1, with no clear D. The germline CDR1 and CDR2 sequences are SGHTA and FQGNSA. This CDR3 has 15 amino acids. Trimming took 0 bases from V and 2 from J, leaving 8 bases between them. CDR3 loop: CASSLAPGPYNEQFF. The CDR3 DNA reads as TGTGCCAGCAGCTTAGCCCCTGGTCCCTACAATGAGCAGTTCTTC.

This clonotype was found many times. The chain links TRBV14 to TRBJ2-7; D perhaps matches TRBD1 (6 bases). Per germline, CDR1 SGHDN and CDR2 FVKESK. The CDR3 contains 14 residues. Trimming removed 4 bases at V and 3 bases at J, with 13 bases between. The CDR3 loop is CASSLRDIHYEQYF. DNA of the CDR3: TGTGCCAGCAGCCTAAGGGACATCCACTACGAGCAGTACTTC. The full variable domain, rest sourced from reference TRBV14 and TRBJ2-7, is EAGVTQFPSHSVIEKGQTVTLRCDPISGHDNLYWYRRVMGKEIKFLLHFVKESKQDESGMPNNRFLAERTGGTYSTLKVQPAELEDSGVYFCASSLRDIHYEQYFGPGTRLTVT.

At least ten counts were recorded for this clonotype. This chain joins TRBV7-9 and TRBJ2-1, with D hard to call. Looked up from germline, CDR1 is SEHNR and CDR2 is FQNEAQ (reference sequence). This CDR3 has 12 residues. The V end lost 3 bases, the J end lost 10 bases, and 10 bases lay between the germline ends. CDR3: CASSLDHTEQFF. CDR3 nucleotides: TGTGCCAGCAGCTTGGACCACACCGAGCAGTTCTTC. Based on the CDR3 plus reference TRBV7-9 and TRBJ2-1, the full variable domain is DTGVSQNPRHKITKRGQNVTFRCDPISEHNRLYWYRQTLGQGPEFLTYFQNEAQLEKSRLLSDRFSAERPKGSFSTLEIQRTEQGDSAMYLCASSLDHTEQFFGPGTRLTVL.

This clonotype appeared many times. The DNA for the CDR3 is TGCGCCAGCAGCTCAACTTCCGGGACAAAACCCTACGAGCAGTACTTC. It specifies CASSSTSGTKPYEQYF. The J gene is TRBJ2-7, the V gene TRBV5-1, with a possible D match to TRBD1 (6 bases). The CDR3 totals 16 residues. Trimming shortened V by 3 bases and J by 2 bases, and 18 bases separated the two germline ends. The germline gives CDR1 SGHRS, CDR2 YFSETQ.

This clonotype was picked up a small number of times. The chain uses TRBV6-5 and TRBJ2-5; D gene uncertain. CDR3 length: 12 residues. Per germline, CDR1 MNHEY and CDR2 SVGAGI. V was pared by 7 bases and J by 5 bases, with 11 bases between. The CDR3 loop is CASKNGPETQYF. The CDR3 bases are TGTGCCAGCAAAAACGGCCCCGAGACCCAGTACTTC.

This clonotype occurred a few times. The chain combines TRBV18 with TRBJ1-2; no clear D gene. The germline V and J ends were trimmed by 3 bases and 6 bases, with 14 bases remaining between them. Germline V gene lookup returns CDR1 KGHSH and CDR2 LQKENI. This CDR3 contains 14 residues. Written as DNA, the CDR3 is TGTGCCAGCTCACCCTTATCCCAATTAGATGGCTACACCTTC. Protein product: CASSPLSQLDGYTF. Together with reference TRBV18 and TRBJ1-2, the CDR3 gives the full variable domain: NAGVMQNPRHLVRRRGQEARLRCSPMKGHSHVYWYRQLPEEGLKFMVYLQKENIIDESGMPKERFSAEFPKEGPSILRIQQVVRGDSAAYFCASSPLSQLDGYTFGSGTRLTVV.

At least ten counts were recorded for this clonotype. The chain combines TRBV7-2 with TRBJ2-3; D possibly corresponds to TRBD2 (6 bases). V was shortened by 0 bases and J by 4 bases, with 8 bases between the two germline ends. Germline CDR1 is SGHTA and CDR2 is FQGNSA. This CDR3 has 14 residues. The CDR3 protein is CASSLAGGADTQYF. CDR3 sequence (DNA): TGTGCCAGCAGCTTAGCGGGAGGAGCAGATACGCAGTATTTT.

V usage is TRBV18 and J usage is TRBJ2-5; a possible D gene is TRBD1 (5 bases). The CDR3 totals 14 residues. V shed 0 bases and J shed 3 bases, with 8 bases lying between them. Germline-derived CDR1 and CDR2 are KGHSH and LQKENI. Here the CDR3 reads CASSPPLGEETQYF. For the CDR3, the DNA is TGTGCCAGCTCACCACCGTTAGGGGAAGAGACCCAGTACTTC. The variable domain in full, completed from reference TRBV18 and TRBJ2-5, reads NAGVMQNPRHLVRRRGQEARLRCSPMKGHSHVYWYRQLPEEGLKFMVYLQKENIIDESGMPKERFSAEFPKEGPSILRIQQVVRGDSAAYFCASSPPLGEETQYFGPGTRLLVL.

The genes are TRBV4-1 and TRBJ2-1, with D perhaps matching TRBD2 (6 bases). Looked up from germline, CDR1 is MGHRA and CDR2 is YSYEKL. V lost 2 bases and J 16 bases, leaving 21 bases between the germline ends. This CDR3 spans 14 amino acids. CDR3 residues: CASSQHVVEGLLFF. The CDR3 region has the DNA TGCGCCAGCAGCCAACACGTTGTGGAGGGCCTTCTCTTCTTC.

The chain is built from TRBV27 and TRBJ2-1; D call uncertain. CDR3 length: 15 residues. The V end was cut by 2 bases, the J end by 5 bases, with 13 bases between. Germline-derived CDR1 and CDR2 are MNHEY and SMNVEV (reference sequence). For the CDR3, the DNA is TGTGCCAGCAGTTTAGGGCTCCCCTCAGACAATGAGCAGTTCTTC. Protein product: CASSLGLPSDNEQFF.

The rearrangement links TRBV7-9 to TRBJ2-7, with D uncertain. Trimming stripped 5 bases from V and 3 bases from J, with 14 bases between. The CDR3 loop spans 14 amino acids. CDR1 and CDR2 (germline): SEHNR, FQNEAQ (reference sequence). This chain's CDR3 is CASSRTEQSYEQYF. The CDR3 region has the DNA TGTGCCAGCAGCCGCACAGAACAAAGCTACGAGCAGTACTTC. Supplemented by reference TRBV7-9 and TRBJ2-7, the full variable domain reads DTGVSQNPRHKITKRGQNVTFRCDPISEHNRLYWYRQTLGQGPEFLTYFQNEAQLEKSRLLSDRFSAERPKGSFSTLEIQRTEQGDSAMYLCASSRTEQSYEQYFGPGTRLTVT.

Many counts were recorded for this clonotype. The chain is built from TRBV20-1 and TRBJ2-3; 9 positions agree with TRBD2. Germline-derived CDR1 and CDR2 are DFQATT and SNEGSKA (reference sequence). Trimming cost V 3 bases and J 1 base; bases outside gene matches: 5. This CDR3 contains 15 residues. The CDR3 reads CSASPRTSGTDTQYF. As DNA, the CDR3 is TGCAGTGCTAGTCCTAGGACTAGCGGCACAGATACGCAGTATTTT.

This clonotype came up many times. The V and J genes are TRBV11-2 and TRBJ2-1; 8 bases match TRBD2. CDR3 size: 15 residues. The germline V gene encodes CDR1 SGHAT and CDR2 FQNNGV. After removal of 4 bases from V and 4 bases from J, the junction contained 6 bases not matched to a gene. CDR3 nucleotide sequence: TGTGCCAGCAGCTCCGGGACTAGGGTATACAATGAGCAGTTCTTC. It codes for CASSSGTRVYNEQFF.